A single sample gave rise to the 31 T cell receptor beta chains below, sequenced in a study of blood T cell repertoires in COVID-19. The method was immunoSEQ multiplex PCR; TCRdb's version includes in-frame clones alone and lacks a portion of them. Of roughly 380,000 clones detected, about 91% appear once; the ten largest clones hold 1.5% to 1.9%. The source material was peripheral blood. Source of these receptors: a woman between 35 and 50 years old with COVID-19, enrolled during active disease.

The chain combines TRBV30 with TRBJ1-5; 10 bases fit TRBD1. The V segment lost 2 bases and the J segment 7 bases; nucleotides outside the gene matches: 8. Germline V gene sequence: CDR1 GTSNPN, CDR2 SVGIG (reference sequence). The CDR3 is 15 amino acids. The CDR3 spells CAWSQTGGRGQPQHF. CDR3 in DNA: TGTGCCTGGAGTCAGACAGGGGGCCGGGGCCAGCCCCAGCATTTT.

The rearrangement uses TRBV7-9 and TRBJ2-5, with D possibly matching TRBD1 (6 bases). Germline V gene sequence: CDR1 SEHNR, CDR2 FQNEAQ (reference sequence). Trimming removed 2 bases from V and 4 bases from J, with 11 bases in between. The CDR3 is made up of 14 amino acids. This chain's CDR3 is CASSLPGAGETQYF. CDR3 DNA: TGTGCCAGCAGCTTACCAGGGGCGGGAGAGACCCAGTACTTC. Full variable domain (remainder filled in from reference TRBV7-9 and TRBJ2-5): DTGVSQNPRHKITKRGQNVTFRCDPISEHNRLYWYRQTLGQGPEFLTYFQNEAQLEKSRLLSDRFSAERPKGSFSTLEIQRTEQGDSAMYLCASSLPGAGETQYFGPGTRLLVL.

The CDR3, as DNA: TGCGCCAGCAGCCAAGATCCCTCCAACTATGGCTACACCTTC. Protein product: CASSQDPSNYGYTF. This chain links TRBV4-1 with TRBJ1-2, with D unclear. Trimming pared 0 bases from V and 2 bases from J, leaving 7 bases between. Per germline, CDR1 MGHRA and CDR2 YSYEKL. This CDR3 has 14 amino acids.

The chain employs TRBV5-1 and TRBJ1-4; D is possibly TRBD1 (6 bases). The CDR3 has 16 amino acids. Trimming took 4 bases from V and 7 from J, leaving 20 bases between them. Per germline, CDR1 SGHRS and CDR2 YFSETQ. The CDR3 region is CASSRGGDRKSEKLFF. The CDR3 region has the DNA TGCGCCAGCAGCCGTGGGGGCGACAGGAAGTCTGAAAAACTGTTTTTT.

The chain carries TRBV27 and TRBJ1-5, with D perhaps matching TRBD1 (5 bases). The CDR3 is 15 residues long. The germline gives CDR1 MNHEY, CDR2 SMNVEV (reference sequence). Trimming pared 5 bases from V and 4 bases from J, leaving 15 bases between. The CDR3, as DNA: TGTGCCAGCAGTCTACGGGCTCGGGGGAATCAGCCCCAGCATTTT. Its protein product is CASSLRARGNQPQHF.

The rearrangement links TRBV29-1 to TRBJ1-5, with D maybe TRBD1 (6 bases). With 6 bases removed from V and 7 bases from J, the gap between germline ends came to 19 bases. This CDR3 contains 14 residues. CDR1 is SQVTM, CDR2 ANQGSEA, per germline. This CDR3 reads CSVRTDSAHQPQHF. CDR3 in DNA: TGCAGCGTCAGGACAGATTCTGCTCACCAGCCCCAGCATTTT.

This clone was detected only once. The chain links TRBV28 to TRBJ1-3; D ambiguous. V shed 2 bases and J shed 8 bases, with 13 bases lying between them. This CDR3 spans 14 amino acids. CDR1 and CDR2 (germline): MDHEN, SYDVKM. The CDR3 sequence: CASSLGPPQDTIYF. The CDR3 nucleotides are TGTGCCAGCAGTTTAGGGCCACCCCAAGACACCATATATTTT. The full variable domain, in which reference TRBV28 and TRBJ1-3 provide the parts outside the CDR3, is DVKVTQSSRYLVKRTGEKVFLECVQDMDHENMFWYRQDPGLGLRLIYFSYDVKMKEKGDIPEGYSVSREKKERFSLILESASTNQTSMYLCASSLGPPQDTIYFGEGSWLTVV.

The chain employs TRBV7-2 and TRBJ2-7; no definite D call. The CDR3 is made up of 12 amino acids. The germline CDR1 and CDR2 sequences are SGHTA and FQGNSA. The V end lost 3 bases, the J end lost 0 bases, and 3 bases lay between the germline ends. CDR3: CASSFSSYEQYF. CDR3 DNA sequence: TGTGCCAGCAGCTTCAGCTCCTACGAGCAGTACTTC.

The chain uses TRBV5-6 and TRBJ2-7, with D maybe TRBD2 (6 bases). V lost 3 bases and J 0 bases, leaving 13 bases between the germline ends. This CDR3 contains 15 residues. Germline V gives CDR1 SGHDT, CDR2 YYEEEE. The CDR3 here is CASSWSYGSSYEQYF. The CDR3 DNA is TGTGCCAGCAGCTGGTCTTACGGGAGCTCCTACGAGCAGTACTTC.

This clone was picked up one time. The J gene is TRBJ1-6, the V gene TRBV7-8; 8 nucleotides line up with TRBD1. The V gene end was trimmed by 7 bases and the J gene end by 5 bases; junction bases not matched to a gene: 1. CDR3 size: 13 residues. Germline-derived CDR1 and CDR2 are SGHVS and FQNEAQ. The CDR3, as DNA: TGTGCCAGCAAGGGACAGGATAATTCACCCCTCCACTTT. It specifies CASKGQDNSPLHF.

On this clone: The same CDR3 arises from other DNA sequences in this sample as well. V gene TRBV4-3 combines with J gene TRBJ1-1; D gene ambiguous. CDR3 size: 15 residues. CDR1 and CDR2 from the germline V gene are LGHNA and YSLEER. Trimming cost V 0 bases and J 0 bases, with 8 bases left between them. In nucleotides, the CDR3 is TGCGCCAGCAGCCAAGAGCCGGGGTTGAACACTGAAGCTTTCTTT. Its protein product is CASSQEPGLNTEAFF.

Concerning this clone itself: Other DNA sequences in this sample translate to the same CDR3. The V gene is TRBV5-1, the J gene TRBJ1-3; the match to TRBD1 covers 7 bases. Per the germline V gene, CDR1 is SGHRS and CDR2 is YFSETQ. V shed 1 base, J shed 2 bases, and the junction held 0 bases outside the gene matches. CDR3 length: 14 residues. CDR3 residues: CASSLQGAGNTIYF. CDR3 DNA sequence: TGCGCCAGCAGCTTGCAGGGGGCTGGAAACACCATATATTTT.

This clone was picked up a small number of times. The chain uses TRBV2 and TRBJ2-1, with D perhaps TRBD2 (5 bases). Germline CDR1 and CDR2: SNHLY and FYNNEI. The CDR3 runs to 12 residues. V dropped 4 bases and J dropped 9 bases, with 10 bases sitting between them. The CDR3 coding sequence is TGTGCCAGCAGTGGGGAGATAATTGAGCAGTTCTTC. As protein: CASSGEIIEQFF.

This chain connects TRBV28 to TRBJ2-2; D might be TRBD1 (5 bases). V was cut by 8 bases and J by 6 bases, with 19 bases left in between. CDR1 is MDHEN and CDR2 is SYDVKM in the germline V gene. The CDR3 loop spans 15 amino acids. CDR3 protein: CASSFNQGRAGELFF. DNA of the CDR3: TGTGCCAGCTCATTTAATCAGGGCCGAGCCGGGGAGCTGTTTTTT.

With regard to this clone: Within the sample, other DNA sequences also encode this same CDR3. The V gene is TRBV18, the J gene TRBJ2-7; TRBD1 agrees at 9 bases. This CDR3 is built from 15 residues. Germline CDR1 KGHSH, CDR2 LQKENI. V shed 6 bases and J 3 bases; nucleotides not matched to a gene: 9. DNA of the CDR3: TGTGCCAGCTCTCCTCCAAGGGACAGGGTCTACGAGCAGTACTTC. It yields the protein CASSPPRDRVYEQYF.

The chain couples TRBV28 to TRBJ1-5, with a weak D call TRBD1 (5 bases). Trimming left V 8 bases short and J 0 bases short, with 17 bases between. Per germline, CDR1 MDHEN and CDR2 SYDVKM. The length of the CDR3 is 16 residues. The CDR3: CASGGRTRVSNQPQHF. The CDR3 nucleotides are TGTGCCAGCGGGGGACGGACTAGGGTTAGCAATCAGCCCCAGCATTTT.

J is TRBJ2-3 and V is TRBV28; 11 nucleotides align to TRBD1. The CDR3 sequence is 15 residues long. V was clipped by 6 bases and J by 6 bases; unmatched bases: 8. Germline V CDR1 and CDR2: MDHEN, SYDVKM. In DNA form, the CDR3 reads TGTGCCAGCAGCCCATCCGGGACAGGGGGGGATACGCAGTATTTT. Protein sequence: CASSPSGTGGDTQYF.

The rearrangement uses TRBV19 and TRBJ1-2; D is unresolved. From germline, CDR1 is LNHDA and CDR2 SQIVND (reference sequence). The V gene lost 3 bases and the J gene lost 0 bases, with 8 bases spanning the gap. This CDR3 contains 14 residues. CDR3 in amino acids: CASSIGGSNYGYTF. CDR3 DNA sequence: TGTGCCAGTAGTATCGGCGGATCTAACTATGGCTACACCTTC.

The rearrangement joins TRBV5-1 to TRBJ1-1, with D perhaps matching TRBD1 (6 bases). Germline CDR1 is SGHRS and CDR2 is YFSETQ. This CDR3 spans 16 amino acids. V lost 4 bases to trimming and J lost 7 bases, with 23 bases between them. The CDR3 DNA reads TGCGCCAGCAGCAGGAACCAACAGGGCACAAGAGGTGAAGCTTTCTTT. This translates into CASSRNQQGTRGEAFF.

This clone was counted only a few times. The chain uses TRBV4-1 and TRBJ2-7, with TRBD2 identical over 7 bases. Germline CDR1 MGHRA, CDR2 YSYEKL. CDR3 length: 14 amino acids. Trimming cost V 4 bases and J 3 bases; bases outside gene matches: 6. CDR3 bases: TGCGCCAGCAGCCCCAGGAGCGGGGTCTACGAGCAGTACTTC. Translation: CASSPRSGVYEQYF.

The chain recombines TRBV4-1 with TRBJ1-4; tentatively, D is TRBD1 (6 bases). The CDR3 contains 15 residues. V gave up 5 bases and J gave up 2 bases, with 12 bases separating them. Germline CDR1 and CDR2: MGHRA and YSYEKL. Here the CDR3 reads CASSSLQGTNEKLFF. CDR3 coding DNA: TGCGCCAGCAGCTCCCTACAGGGTACTAATGAAAAACTGTTTTTT.

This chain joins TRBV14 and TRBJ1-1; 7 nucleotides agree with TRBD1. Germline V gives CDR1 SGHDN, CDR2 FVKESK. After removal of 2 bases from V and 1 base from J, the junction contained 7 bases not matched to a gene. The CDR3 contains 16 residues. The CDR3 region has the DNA TGTGCCAGCAGCCAAATGCCGGGACAGCGGAACACTGAAGCTTTCTTT. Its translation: CASSQMPGQRNTEAFF.

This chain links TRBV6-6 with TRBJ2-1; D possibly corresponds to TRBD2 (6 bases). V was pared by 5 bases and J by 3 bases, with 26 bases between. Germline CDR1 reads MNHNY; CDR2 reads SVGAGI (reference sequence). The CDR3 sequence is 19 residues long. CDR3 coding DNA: TGTGCCAGCAGTCACACCACACCGGGAGTCCGAGGGTACTACAATGAGCAGTTCTTC. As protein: CASSHTTPGVRGYYNEQFF.

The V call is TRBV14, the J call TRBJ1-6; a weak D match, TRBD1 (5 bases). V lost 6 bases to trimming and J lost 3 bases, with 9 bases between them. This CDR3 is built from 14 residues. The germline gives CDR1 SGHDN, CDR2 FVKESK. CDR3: CASRTGSYNSPLHF. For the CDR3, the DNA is TGTGCCAGCAGAACAGGAAGCTATAATTCACCCCTCCACTTT. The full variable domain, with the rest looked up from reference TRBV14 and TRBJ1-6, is EAGVTQFPSHSVIEKGQTVTLRCDPISGHDNLYWYRRVMGKEIKFLLHFVKESKQDESGMPNNRFLAERTGGTYSTLKVQPAELEDSGVYFCASRTGSYNSPLHFGNGTRLTVT.

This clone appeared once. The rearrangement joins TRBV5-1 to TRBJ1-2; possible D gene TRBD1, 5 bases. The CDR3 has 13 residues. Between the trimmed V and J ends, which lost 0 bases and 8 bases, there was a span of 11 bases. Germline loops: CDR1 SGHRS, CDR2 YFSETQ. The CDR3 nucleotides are TGCGCCAGCAGCTTGGTATTACAGGCGGGCTACACCTTC. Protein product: CASSLVLQAGYTF.

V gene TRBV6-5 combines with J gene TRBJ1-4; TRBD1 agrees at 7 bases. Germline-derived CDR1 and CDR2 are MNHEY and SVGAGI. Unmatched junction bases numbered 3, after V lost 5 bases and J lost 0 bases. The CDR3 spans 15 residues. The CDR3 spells CASSKGAATNEKLFF. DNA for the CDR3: TGTGCCAGCAGTAAGGGGGCAGCAACTAATGAAAAACTGTTTTTT.

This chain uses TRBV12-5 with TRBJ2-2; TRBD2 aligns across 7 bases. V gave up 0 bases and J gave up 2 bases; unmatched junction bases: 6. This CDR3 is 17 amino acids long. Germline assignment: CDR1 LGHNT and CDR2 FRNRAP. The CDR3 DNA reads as TGTGCTAGTGGTTTGGTCCCGGGACTACCTAACACCGGGGAGCTGTTTTTT. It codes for CASGLVPGLPNTGELFF. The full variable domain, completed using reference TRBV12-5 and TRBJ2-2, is DARVTQTPRHKVTEMGQEVTMRCQPILGHNTVFWYRQTMMQGLELLAYFRNRAPLDDSGMPKDRFSAEMPDATLATLKIQPSEPRDSAVYFCASGLVPGLPNTGELFFGEGSRLTVL.

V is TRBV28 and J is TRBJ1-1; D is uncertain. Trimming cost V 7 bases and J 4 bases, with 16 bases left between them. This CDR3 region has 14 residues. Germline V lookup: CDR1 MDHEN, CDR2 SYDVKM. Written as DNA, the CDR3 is TGTGCCAGCACCCAGTGGCAGGCGACCACTGAAGCTTTCTTT. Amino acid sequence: CASTQWQATTEAFF.

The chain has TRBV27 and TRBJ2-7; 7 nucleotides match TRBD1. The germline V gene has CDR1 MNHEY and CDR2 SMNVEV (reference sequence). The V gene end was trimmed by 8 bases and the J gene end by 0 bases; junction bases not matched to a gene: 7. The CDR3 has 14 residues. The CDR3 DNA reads TGTGCCAGCGGCTCGACAGGGACCTCCTACGAGCAGTACTTC. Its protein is CASGSTGTSYEQYF.

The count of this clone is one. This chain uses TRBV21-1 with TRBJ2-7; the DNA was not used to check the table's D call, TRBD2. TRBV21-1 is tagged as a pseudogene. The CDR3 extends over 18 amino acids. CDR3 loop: CASSKSSLWGDPPYEQYF. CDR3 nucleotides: TGTGCCAGCAGCAAATCCTCTTTATGGGGGGACCCACCCTACGAGCAGTACTTC.

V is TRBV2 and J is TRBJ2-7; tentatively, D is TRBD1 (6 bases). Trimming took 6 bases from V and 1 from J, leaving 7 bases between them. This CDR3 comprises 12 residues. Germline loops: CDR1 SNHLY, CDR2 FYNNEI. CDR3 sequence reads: CASRDRSYEQYF. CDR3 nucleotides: TGTGCCAGCAGGGACAGATCCTACGAGCAGTACTTC.